Listed below are T cell receptor beta chains from one sample, sequenced in a study of shared clonotypes between healthy human individuals. Only in-frame clones appear in the TCRdb table, and some are missing; sequencing was by immunoSEQ multiplex PCR. The sample records under 850,000 clones, around 93% being singletons. Sequenced: naive CD8+ T cells sorted from blood. The source is a man younger than 45 in good health. CDR3s include the opening cysteine and the closing phenylalanine or tryptophan. A D gene is named only where the DNA matches it firmly. Some rows mark clone size as missing; the rest say once, few, many or name a class of expanded clone.

>TRBJ2-1|TRBV7-8|TRBD2|-
TGTGCCAGCAGGGGGACTAGCGGGAGTTCCCTGAGTCGATCCTACAATGAGCAGTTCTTC
CASRGTSGSSLSRSYNEQFF
>TRBJ1-1|TRBV28|-|-
TGTGCCAGCAGTTTTGACAGAACCCAGAACACTGAAGCTTTCTTT
CASSFDRTQNTEAFF
>TRBJ2-7|TRBV7-8|-|-
TGTGCCAGCAGCCCAACAGGGATCTACGAGCAGTACTTC
CASSPTGIYEQYF
>TRBJ1-2|TRBV29-1|-|-
TGCAGCGTGATCGTAGGGGCCATCTATGGCTACACCTTC
CSVIVGAIYGYTF
>TRBJ2-7|TRBV4-3|-|-
TGCGCCAGCAGCCAAGAAAGGGGGAGGTACGAGCAGTACTTC
CASSQERGRYEQYF
>TRBJ2-1|TRBV20-1|-|-
TGCAGTGCTAGAGATGACAATGAGCAGTTCTTC
CSARDDNEQFF
>TRBJ2-7|TRBV25-1|TRBD1|-
TGTGCCAGCATGACAGGGTACAACGAGCAGTACTTC
CASMTGYNEQYF
>TRBJ2-7|TRBV6-5|TRBD1|few
TGTGCCAGCGGCGGACAGGGGGCATACGAGCAGTACTTC
CASGGQGAYEQYF
>TRBJ2-3|TRBV7-2|TRBD2|-
TGTGCCAGCAGCTTAGAACTAGCGGGGAGCACAGATACGCAGTATTTT
CASSLELAGSTDTQYF
>TRBJ2-6|TRBV11-2|-|once
TGTGCCAGCAGCTTAACTACTGGGGCCAACGTCCTGACTTTC
CASSLTTGANVLTF
>TRBJ2-5|TRBV15|TRBD2|-
TGTGCCACCAGCAGAGGGGCGGGAGCCTTTCAAGAGACCCAGTACTTC
CATSRGAGAFQETQYF
>TRBJ1-1|TRBV18|-|-
TGTGCCAGCTCACCAGGGGGCGTCTTGACTGAAGCTTTCTTT
CASSPGGVLTEAFF
>TRBJ2-7|TRBV28|-|-
TGTGCCAGCAGTCCATTATGGGGACTGACTGCGGAGCAGTACTTC
CASSPLWGLTAEQYF
>TRBJ2-7|TRBV7-9|-|-
TGTGCCAGCTCAGAGGGGCAGTACGAGCAGTACTTC
CASSEGQYEQYF
>TRBJ2-1|TRBV19|-|-
TGTGCCAGTAGTATTTACGGGGGGCGGCAGTTCTTC
CASSIYGGRQFF
>TRBJ1-4|TRBV10-3|TRBD1|-
TGTGCCATCAGTGAGTCCTCCGGGACAGCTAATGAAAAACTGTTTTTT
CAISESSGTANEKLFF
>TRBJ2-7|TRBV18|-|-
TGTGCCAGCTCACCACGGCCTAGCATCGCCTACGAGCAGTACTTC
CASSPRPSIAYEQYF
>TRBJ1-4|TRBV6-5|TRBD1|-
TGTGCCAGCAGTTACTCAGGGACAGGGCACGAAAAACTGTTTTTT
CASSYSGTGHEKLFF
>TRBJ2-1|TRBV7-6|TRBD2|-
TGTGCCAGCAGCTATAGCGGGAGCTCCTACAATGAGCAGTTCTTC
CASSYSGSSYNEQFF
>TRBJ2-2|TRBV28|TRBD2|-
TGTGCCAGCTCCCCTAGCGGGCGTGACACCGGGGAGCTGTTTTTT
CASSPSGRDTGELFF
>TRBJ2-1|TRBV27|-|-
TGTGCCAGCAGTTTCTCTAGAAATCCCTACAATGAGCAGTTCTTC
CASSFSRNPYNEQFF
>TRBJ2-3|TRBV13|-|once
TGTGCCAGCAGCCCCGGCGCCCACCCGGCGCAGTATTTT
CASSPGAHPAQYF
>TRBJ2-7|TRBV5-8|TRBD1|-
TGTGCCAGCAGCTCCCCCTCCGGGACAGCCGAGCAGTACTTC
CASSSPSGTAEQYF
>TRBJ1-4|TRBV30|-|-
TGTGCCTGGAGCCCAGGGGTATTAAATGAAAAACTGTTTTTT
CAWSPGVLNEKLFF
>TRBJ2-3|TRBV7-3|TRBD2|few
TGTGCCAGCAGCCCCGGGGGGAGCACAGATACGCAGTATTTT
CASSPGGSTDTQYF
>TRBJ1-2|TRBV19|-|-
TGTGCCAGTAGTATTCGGGCGACGGACTATGGCTACACCTTC
CASSIRATDYGYTF
>TRBJ2-2|TRBV19|-|-
TGTGCCAGTAGTATTGGCACCGGGGAGCTGTTTTTT
CASSIGTGELFF
>TRBJ2-7|TRBV6-1|-|few
TGTGCCAGCAGTGTCCACTACGAGCAGTACTTC
CASSVHYEQYF
>TRBJ2-1|TRBV19|-|-
TGTGCCAGTAGTATCCCTCGCCAGACAGCCGATGAGCAGTTCTTC
CASSIPRQTADEQFF
>TRBJ2-3|TRBV6-6|TRBD2|once
TGTGCCAGCAGTCCCGGAACGACTAGCGGGGGCAATACGCAGTATTTT
CASSPGTTSGGNTQYF
>TRBJ1-2|TRBV28|-|-
TGTGCCAGCAGTCCCCTGGATTCCCTTTATGGCTACACCTTC
CASSPLDSLYGYTF
>TRBJ1-1|TRBV6-1|-|-
TGTGCCAGCCCCGCCGGGTACACTGAAGCTTTCTTT
CASPAGYTEAFF
>TRBJ2-7|TRBV25-1|-|-
TGTGCCAGCACCACTCCCAAGAGGAGCTCCTACGAGCAGTACTTC
CASTTPKRSSYEQYF
>TRBJ2-2|TRBV13|TRBD1|-
TGTGCCAGCAGCCTACCGACAGGGGATTTCTCCGGGGAGCTGTTTTTT
CASSLPTGDFSGELFF
>TRBJ1-1|TRBV2|-|-
TGTGCCAGCAGGGACAGCTTGAACACTGAAGCTTTCTTT
CASRDSLNTEAFF
>TRBJ2-1|TRBV6-6|TRBD2|-
TGTGCCAGCACCGTGGGGACTAGAAGGGATGAGCAGTTCTTC
CASTVGTRRDEQFF
>TRBJ1-1|TRBV11-3|-|-
TGTGCCAGCAGTCGAAACGGTCTGAACACTGAAGCTTTCTTT
CASSRNGLNTEAFF
>TRBJ1-2|TRBV18|-|-
TGTGCCAGCTCCAACGGGACCCTGAATGGCTACACCTTC
CASSNGTLNGYTF
>TRBJ2-2|TRBV5-4|-|-
TGTGCCAGCAGCTTGGGCGCCGGGGAGCTGTTTTTT
CASSLGAGELFF
>TRBJ2-1|TRBV29-1|-|-
TGCAGCGTGGATACCCTGGCCCATGAGCAGTTCTTC
CSVDTLAHEQFF
>TRBJ1-1|TRBV5-1|-|once
TGCGCCAGCAGCTTGGGGGGCGCGGGAGCTGAAGCTTTCTTT
CASSLGGAGAEAFF
>TRBJ2-7|TRBV5-1|-|-
TGCGCCAGCAGCTTGGAGTTCCCAGGGAATACCTACGAGCAGTACTTC
CASSLEFPGNTYEQYF
>TRBJ2-1|TRBV11-3|TRBD2|-
TGTGCCAGCAGAATAGTCGGCCTAGCGGGAGTACCCCAGTTCTTC
CASRIVGLAGVPQFF
>TRBJ2-2|TRBV10-2|-|-
TGCGCCAGCAGGCTTGGGGGTAACACCGGGGAGCTGTTTTTT
CASRLGGNTGELFF
>TRBJ2-7|TRBV11-2|-|-
TGTGCCAGCAGCCCCGGACAAGCCTACGAGCAGTACTTC
CASSPGQAYEQYF
>TRBJ2-7|TRBV7-9|-|-
TGTGCCAGCAGCTTACCCGGGCCCAGCTACGAGCAGTACTTC
CASSLPGPSYEQYF
>TRBJ2-7|TRBV28|TRBD1|-
TGTGCCAGCAGTCCCCGGGACAGGGGTAGGTACGAGCAGTACTTC
CASSPRDRGRYEQYF
>TRBJ1-5|TRBV10-2|-|-
TGCGCCAGCAACCCGGGACCAAATCAGCCCCAGCATTTT
CASNPGPNQPQHF
>TRBJ1-5|TRBV28|-|-
TGTGCCAGCAGTTTACGGACCTATCAGCCCCAGCATTTT
CASSLRTYQPQHF
>TRBJ2-1|TRBV28|-|-
TGTGCCAGCAGTTTAACGGGGGTCAATGAGCAGTTCTTC
CASSLTGVNEQFF